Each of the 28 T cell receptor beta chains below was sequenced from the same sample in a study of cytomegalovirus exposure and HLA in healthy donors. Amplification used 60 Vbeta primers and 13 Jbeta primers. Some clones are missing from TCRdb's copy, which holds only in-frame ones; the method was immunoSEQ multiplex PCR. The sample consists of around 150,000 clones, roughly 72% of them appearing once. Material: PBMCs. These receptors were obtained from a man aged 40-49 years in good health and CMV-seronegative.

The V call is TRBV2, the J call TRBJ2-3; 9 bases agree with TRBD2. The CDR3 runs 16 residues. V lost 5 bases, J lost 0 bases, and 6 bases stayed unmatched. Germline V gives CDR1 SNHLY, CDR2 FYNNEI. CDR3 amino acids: CASSRLAEPSTDTQYF. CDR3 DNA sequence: TGTGCCAGCAGTCGACTAGCGGAACCTAGCACAGATACGCAGTATTTT.

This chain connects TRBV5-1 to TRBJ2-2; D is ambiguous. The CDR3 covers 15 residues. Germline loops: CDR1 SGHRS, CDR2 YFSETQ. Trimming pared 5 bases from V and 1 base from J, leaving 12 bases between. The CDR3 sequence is CASSPEAVNTGELFF. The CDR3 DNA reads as TGCGCCAGCAGTCCAGAGGCAGTGAACACCGGGGAGCTGTTTTTT.

DNA of the CDR3: TGTGCCAGCAGCTTAGCCTCGGGCGGGGGGGCCTACGAGCAGTACTTC. This sequence encodes CASSLASGGGAYEQYF. The chain couples TRBV7-6 to TRBJ2-7; 9 bases align to TRBD2. Trimming cost V 0 bases and J 2 bases; bases outside gene matches: 5. This CDR3 comprises 16 residues. Germline lookup yields CDR1 SGHVS and CDR2 FNYEAQ. The variable domain in full, with the rest retrieved from reference TRBV7-6 and TRBJ2-7, is GAGVSQSPRYKVTKRGQDVALRCDPISGHVSLYWYRQALGQGPEFLTYFNYEAQQDKSGLPNDRFSAERPEGSISTLTIQRTEQRDSAMYRCASSLASGGGAYEQYFGPGTRLTVT.

The CDR3 nucleotides are TGTGCCAGCAGCTTGGGACAGACGAACACCGGGGAGCTGTTTTTT. It yields the protein CASSLGQTNTGELFF. The chain has TRBV7-8 and TRBJ2-2; 7 bases fit TRBD1. Germline CDR1 SGHVS, CDR2 FQNEAQ. CDR3 length: 15 amino acids. With V trimmed by 3 bases and J by 0 bases, 1 base remained unmatched.

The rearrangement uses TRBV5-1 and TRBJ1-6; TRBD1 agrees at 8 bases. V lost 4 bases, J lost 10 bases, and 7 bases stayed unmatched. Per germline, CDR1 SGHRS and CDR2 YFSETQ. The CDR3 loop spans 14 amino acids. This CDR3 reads CASSAGQEASPLHF. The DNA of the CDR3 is TGCGCCAGCAGCGCGGGACAGGAGGCGTCACCCCTCCACTTT.

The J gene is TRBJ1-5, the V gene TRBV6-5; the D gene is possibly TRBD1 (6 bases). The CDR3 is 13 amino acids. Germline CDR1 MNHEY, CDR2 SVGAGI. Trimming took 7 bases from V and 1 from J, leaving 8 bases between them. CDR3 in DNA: TGTGCCAGCACGGGACACAGCAATCAGCCCCAGCATTTT. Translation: CASTGHSNQPQHF.

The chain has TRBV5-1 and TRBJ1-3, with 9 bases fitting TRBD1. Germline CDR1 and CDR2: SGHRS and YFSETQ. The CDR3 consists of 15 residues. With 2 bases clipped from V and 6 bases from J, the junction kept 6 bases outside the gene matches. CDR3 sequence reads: CASSLATGGKNTIYF. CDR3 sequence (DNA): TGCGCCAGCAGCTTAGCGACAGGGGGAAAAAACACCATATATTTT.

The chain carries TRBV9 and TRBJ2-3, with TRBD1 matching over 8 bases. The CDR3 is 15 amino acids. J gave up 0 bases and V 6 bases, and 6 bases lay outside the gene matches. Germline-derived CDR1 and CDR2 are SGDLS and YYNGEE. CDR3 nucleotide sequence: TGTGCCAGCACCGAAACAGGGGGAAGCACAGATACGCAGTATTTT. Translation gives CASTETGGSTDTQYF. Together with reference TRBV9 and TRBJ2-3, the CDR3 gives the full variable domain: DSGVTQTPKHLITATGQRVTLRCSPRSGDLSVYWYQQSLDQGLQFLIQYYNGEERAKGNILERFSAQQFPDLHSELNLSSLELGDSALYFCASTETGGSTDTQYFGPGTRLTVL.

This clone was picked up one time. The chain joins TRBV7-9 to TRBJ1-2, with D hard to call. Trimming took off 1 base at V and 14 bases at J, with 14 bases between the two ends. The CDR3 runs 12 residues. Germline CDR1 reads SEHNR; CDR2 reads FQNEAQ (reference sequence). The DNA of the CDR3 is TGTGCCAGCAGCTTAGGAGGCGCCCGAGGGACCTTC. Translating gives CASSLGGARGTF.

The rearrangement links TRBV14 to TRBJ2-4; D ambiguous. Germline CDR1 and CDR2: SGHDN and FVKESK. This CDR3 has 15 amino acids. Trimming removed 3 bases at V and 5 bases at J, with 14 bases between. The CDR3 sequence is CASSQSCGLENIQYF. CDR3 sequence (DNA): TGTGCCAGCAGCCAGTCATGCGGTCTAGAAAACATTCAGTACTTC.

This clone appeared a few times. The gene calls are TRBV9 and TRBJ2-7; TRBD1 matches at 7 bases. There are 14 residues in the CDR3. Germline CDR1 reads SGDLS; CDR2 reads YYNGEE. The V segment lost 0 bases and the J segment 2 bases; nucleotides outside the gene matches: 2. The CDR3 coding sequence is TGTGCCAGCAGCGTAGGACAGGGCCCCTACGAGCAGTACTTC. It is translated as CASSVGQGPYEQYF. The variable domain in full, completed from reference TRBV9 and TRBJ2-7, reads DSGVTQTPKHLITATGQRVTLRCSPRSGDLSVYWYQQSLDQGLQFLIQYYNGEERAKGNILERFSAQQFPDLHSELNLSSLELGDSALYFCASSVGQGPYEQYFGPGTRLTVT.

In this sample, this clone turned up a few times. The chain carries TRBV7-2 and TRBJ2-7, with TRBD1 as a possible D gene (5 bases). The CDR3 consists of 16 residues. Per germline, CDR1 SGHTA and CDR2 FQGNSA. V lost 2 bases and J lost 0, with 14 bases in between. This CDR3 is CASSLRTGAYSYEQYF. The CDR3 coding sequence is TGTGCCAGCAGCTTACGTACAGGTGCCTACTCCTACGAGCAGTACTTC.

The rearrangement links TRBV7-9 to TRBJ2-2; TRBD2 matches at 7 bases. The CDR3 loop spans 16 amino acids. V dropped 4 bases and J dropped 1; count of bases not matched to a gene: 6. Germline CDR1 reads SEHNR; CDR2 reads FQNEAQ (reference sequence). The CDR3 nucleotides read TGTGCCAGCAGCTCCCTGCTAGCGGAGAACACCGGGGAGCTGTTTTTT. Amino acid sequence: CASSSLLAENTGELFF.

CDR3 amino acids: CASSLYAGSGDYGYTF. The CDR3 bases are TGCGCCAGCAGCTTGTATGCTGGGAGCGGGGACTATGGCTACACCTTC. This chain joins TRBV5-1 and TRBJ1-2, with D uncertain. V lost 1 base, J lost 3 bases, and 16 bases lay in between. The CDR3 has 16 residues. Looked up from germline, CDR1 is SGHRS and CDR2 is YFSETQ.

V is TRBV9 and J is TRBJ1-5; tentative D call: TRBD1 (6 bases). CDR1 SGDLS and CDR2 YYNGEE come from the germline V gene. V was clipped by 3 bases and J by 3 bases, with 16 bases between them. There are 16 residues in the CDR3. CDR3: CASSEGGGNSNQPQHF. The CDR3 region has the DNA TGTGCCAGCAGCGAGGGGGGGGGCAATTCCAATCAGCCCCAGCATTTT.

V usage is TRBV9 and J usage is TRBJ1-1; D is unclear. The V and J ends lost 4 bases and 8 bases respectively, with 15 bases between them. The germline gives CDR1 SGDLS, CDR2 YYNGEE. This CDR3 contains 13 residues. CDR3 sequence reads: CASSPRATSEAFF. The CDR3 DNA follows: TGTGCCAGCAGCCCCCGTGCCACTTCCGAAGCTTTCTTT.

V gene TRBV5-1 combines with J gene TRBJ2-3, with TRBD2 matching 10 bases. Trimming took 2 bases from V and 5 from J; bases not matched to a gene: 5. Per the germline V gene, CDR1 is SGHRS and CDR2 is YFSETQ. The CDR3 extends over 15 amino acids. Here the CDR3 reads CASSLAGGPLDTQYF. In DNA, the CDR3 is TGCGCCAGCAGCTTAGCGGGAGGGCCGCTAGATACGCAGTATTTT.

The CDR3 nucleotides read TGTGCCAGCACCGCCAGACAGGGGGGAAGCAATCAGCCCCAGCATTTT. Amino acids: CASTARQGGSNQPQHF. The V gene is TRBV6-6, the J gene TRBJ1-5, with 9 bases that match TRBD1. Germline V gives CDR1 MNHNY, CDR2 SVGAGI (reference sequence). Trimming at V came to 7 bases and at J to 1 base, leaving 8 bases not matched to a gene. The CDR3 runs 16 residues.

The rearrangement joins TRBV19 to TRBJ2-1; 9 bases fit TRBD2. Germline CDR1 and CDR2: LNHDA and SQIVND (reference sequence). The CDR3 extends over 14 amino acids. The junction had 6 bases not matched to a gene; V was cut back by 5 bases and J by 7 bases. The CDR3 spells CASSLGLARNEQFF. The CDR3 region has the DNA TGTGCCAGTAGTCTGGGACTAGCTAGGAATGAGCAGTTCTTC.

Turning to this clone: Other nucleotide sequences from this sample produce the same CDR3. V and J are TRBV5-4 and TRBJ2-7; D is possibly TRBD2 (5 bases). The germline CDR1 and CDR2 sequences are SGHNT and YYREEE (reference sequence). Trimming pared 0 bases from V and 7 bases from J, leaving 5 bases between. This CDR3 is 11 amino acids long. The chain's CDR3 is CASSLGGEQYF. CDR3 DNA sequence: TGTGCCAGCAGCTTGGGCGGGGAGCAGTACTTC.

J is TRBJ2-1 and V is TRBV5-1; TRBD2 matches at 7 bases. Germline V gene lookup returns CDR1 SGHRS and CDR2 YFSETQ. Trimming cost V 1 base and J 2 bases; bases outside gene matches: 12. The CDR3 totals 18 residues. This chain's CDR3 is CASSLSGEVGGAYNEQFF. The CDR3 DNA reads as TGCGCCAGCAGCTTGAGTGGGGAAGTGGGGGGGGCCTACAATGAGCAGTTCTTC. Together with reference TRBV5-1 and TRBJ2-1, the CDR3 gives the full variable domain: KAGVTQTPRYLIKTRGQQVTLSCSPISGHRSVSWYQQTPGQGLQFLFEYFSETQRNKGNFPGRFSGRQFSNSRSEMNVSTLELGDSALYLCASSLSGEVGGAYNEQFFGPGTRLTVL.

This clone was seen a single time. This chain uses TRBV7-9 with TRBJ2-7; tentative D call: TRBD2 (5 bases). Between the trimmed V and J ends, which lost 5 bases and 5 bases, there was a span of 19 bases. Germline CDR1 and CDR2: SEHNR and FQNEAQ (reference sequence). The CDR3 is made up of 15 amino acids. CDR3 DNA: TGTGCCAGCAGCGCCAAACTAGTCCGGGTCCACGAGCAGTACTTC. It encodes CASSAKLVRVHEQYF.

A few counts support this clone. Written as DNA, the CDR3 is TGTGCCAGCAGCCCGTTCGCAGGGGAGAACACTGAAGCTTTCTTT. Protein product: CASSPFAGENTEAFF. The V call is TRBV5-6, the J call TRBJ1-1, with D possibly TRBD1 on 6 matching bases. CDR1 is SGHDT and CDR2 is YYEEEE in the germline V gene. V lost 4 bases and J lost 1, with 14 bases in between. The CDR3 is 15 amino acids.

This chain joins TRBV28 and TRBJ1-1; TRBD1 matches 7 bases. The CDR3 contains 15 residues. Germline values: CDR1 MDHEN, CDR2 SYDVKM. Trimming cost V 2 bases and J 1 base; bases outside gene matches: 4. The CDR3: CASSLPGQQNTEAFF. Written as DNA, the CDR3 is TGTGCCAGCAGTTTACCGGGACAGCAGAACACTGAAGCTTTCTTT.

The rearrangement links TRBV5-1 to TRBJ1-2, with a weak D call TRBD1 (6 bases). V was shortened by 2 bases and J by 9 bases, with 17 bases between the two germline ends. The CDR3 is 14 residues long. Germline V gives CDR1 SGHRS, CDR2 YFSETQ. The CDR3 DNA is TGCGCCAGCAGCTTTCAGGGGAGGGCTGACAGCTACACCTTC. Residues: CASSFQGRADSYTF.

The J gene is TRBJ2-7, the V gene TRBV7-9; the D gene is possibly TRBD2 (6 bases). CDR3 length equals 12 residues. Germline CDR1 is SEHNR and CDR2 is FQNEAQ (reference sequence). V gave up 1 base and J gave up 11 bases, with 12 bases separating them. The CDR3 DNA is TGTGCCAGCAGCTTAGACAGGCCGGGAGAGTACTTC. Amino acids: CASSLDRPGEYF. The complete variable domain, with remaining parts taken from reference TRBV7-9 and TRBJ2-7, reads DTGVSQNPRHKITKRGQNVTFRCDPISEHNRLYWYRQTLGQGPEFLTYFQNEAQLEKSRLLSDRFSAERPKGSFSTLEIQRTEQGDSAMYLCASSLDRPGEYFGPGTRLTVT.

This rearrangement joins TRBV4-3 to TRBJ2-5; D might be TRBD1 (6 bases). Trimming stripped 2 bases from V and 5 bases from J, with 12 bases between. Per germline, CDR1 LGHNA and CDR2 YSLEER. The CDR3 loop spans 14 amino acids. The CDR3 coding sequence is TGCGCCAGCAGCCAAACAGGGTCAGGGGAGACCCAGTACTTC. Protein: CASSQTGSGETQYF.

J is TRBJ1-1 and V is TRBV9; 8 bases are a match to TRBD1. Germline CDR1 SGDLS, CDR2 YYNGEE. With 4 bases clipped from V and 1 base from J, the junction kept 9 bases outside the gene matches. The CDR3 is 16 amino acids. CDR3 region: CASSPGQGRWNTEAFF. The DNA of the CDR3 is TGTGCCAGCAGCCCCGGACAGGGAAGATGGAACACTGAAGCTTTCTTT.